Following are 4 T cell receptor beta chains from one sample sequenced in a study of cytomegalovirus exposure and HLA in healthy donors. The PCR employed 60 Vbeta primers together with 13 Jbeta primers. Sequencing was performed with immunoSEQ multiplex PCR; in TCRdb, only in-frame clones are kept and a portion is missing. The sample carries about 180,000 clones, approximately 80% recorded once. Material: PBMCs. These receptors were obtained from a woman between 18 and 29 years old in good health and CMV-seropositive.

This rearrangement joins TRBV9 to TRBJ2-7; 12 positions match TRBD2. V dropped 4 bases and J dropped 7; count of bases not matched to a gene: 9. This CDR3 spans 15 amino acids. The germline CDR1 and CDR2 sequences are SGDLS and YYNGEE. This CDR3 is CASSPLAGGLWEQYF. The DNA for the CDR3 is TGTGCCAGCAGCCCTCTAGCGGGGGGGTTATGGGAGCAGTACTTC.

The rearrangement joins TRBV6-6 to TRBJ2-7, with 7 bases lining up with TRBD1. V shed 6 bases, J shed 3 bases, and the junction held 8 bases outside the gene matches. The germline V gene encodes CDR1 MNHNY and CDR2 SVGAGI (reference sequence). The CDR3 is 14 residues long. CDR3 region: CASSHGDSDYEQYF. CDR3 DNA: TGTGCCAGCAGCCACGGGGACAGCGACTACGAGCAGTACTTC.

The table lists this clone with a few counts. The chain links TRBV2 to TRBJ2-7; the D is unclear. The CDR3 spans 11 residues. Trimming stripped 8 bases from V and 4 bases from J, with 9 bases between. Germline-derived CDR1 and CDR2 are SNHLY and FYNNEI. The CDR3 reads CASGPQYEQYF. As DNA, the CDR3 is TGTGCCAGCGGCCCTCAATACGAGCAGTACTTC.

The chain carries TRBV4-3 and TRBJ2-1; 7 bases fit TRBD1. Germline lookup yields CDR1 LGHNA and CDR2 YSLEER. CDR3 size: 17 residues. V lost 0 bases, J lost 5 bases, and 10 bases stayed unmatched. CDR3 amino acids: CASSQDRRDSGNNEQFF. In nucleotides, the CDR3 is TGCGCCAGCAGCCAAGATCGACGGGACAGTGGGAACAATGAGCAGTTCTTC.